This T cell receptor beta chain was sequenced for a study of blood T cell repertoires in COVID-19 (dated by TCRdb to the early 2020s). Broadly, across the study: Samples from collaborators originated in the United States, Italy and Spain and spanned both the acute and convalescent phases of COVID-19. The samples were drawn from the first 160 participants of the ongoing ImmuneRACE study and from 950 to 1,500 subjects provided by 6 global collaborators. The repertoires were made available in a free public database intended to serve as a resource for research on the immune response to SARS-CoV-2. The material from the prospective study consisted of cDNA or gDNA derived from T cells, B-cell-depleted T cells, or PBMCs. Where available, HLA class I and class II types were obtained from metadata supplied by the sample provider rather than from assay-based typing. Nearly every sample came with metadata listing a de-identified subject ID, COVID-19 status, age in years and sex. Deeply sampled blood TCRbeta repertoires from subjects exposed to, actively infected with, or recovered from COVID-19 were included in the dataset. Study-wide findings and limitations: The quantity of clinical and demographic metadata differed by source and by participant and was supplied without curation.

In the case of this clone: Its antigen specificity is not known. No much larger clone is present one base from it, and per-base qualities are unavailable.

The collaborating institutions used their own protocols to collect whole blood in K2EDTA tubes. For TCRbeta analysis, collaborators shipped samples as frozen whole blood, isolated PBMCs, or DNA extracted from either of those sample types. The immunoSEQ Assay, a bias-controlled multiplex PCR, was used to amplify TCRbeta CDR3 regions from genomic DNA. Regarding the original processing steps: The number of nucleated cells in each sample was estimated by amplification of reference gene primers within the assay. To quantify the absolute abundance of each unique TCRbeta CDR3 rearrangement, sequence reads were collapsed and filtered. Productive Simpson clonality was computed per sample as the square root of Simpson's diversity index over productive rearrangements. TCRdb provides this immuneACCESS table in a form limited to in-frame rearrangements. Some clones are lacking; in checked studies, under half of them reflect an unresolved V gene, and why the rest are absent is not known. V, J and clone size derive from that table, while D and trimming were established from the DNA sequence. This sample gives a few hundred thousand clones in total; around 87% of them show up just once. Of the sample, 3% is held by the ten largest clones.

Clipping removes 5 bases from V and 2 bases from J, with 5 as the unmatched junction base count. The CDR3 numbers 14 residues from cysteine through phenylalanine. CDR3 DNA is the only sequence kept; it has 42 bases, read in frame from the first base. As encoded in the germline V gene, CDR1 is SGHTA while CDR2 is FQGNSA. The TCR was taken from a man in his sixties with acute or convalescent COVID-19. The chain joins TRBV7-2 to TRBJ1-1; 7 central bases correspond to TRBD1. The specimen was peripheral blood. The nucleotides are TGTGCCAGCAGCCAGACAGGGCTTAACACTGAAGCTTTCTTT. Its coded protein is CASSQTGLNTEAFF.